This record concerns one TCR beta chain sequence. These data come from a study of T cells in tuberculosis. The CDR3 has 15 residues. Trimming shortened V by 4 bases and J by 3 bases, and 16 bases separated the two germline ends. Germline V CDR1 and CDR2: MNHNS, SASEGT. TCRdb's table, derived via immunoSEQ multiplex PCR, lists solely in-frame clones and lacks some. The data hold roughly 30,000 clones, with approximately 89% observed a single time. This receptor was identified in a donor between 5 and 29 years old with latent tuberculosis or without tuberculosis infection. The J gene is TRBJ2-7, the V gene TRBV6-1; maybe TRBD1 (5 bases). Specimen: PBMCs. CDR3: CASSGIGQRHYEQYF. CDR3 bases: TGTGCCAGCAGTGGAATAGGACAACGCCACTACGAGCAGTACTTC.